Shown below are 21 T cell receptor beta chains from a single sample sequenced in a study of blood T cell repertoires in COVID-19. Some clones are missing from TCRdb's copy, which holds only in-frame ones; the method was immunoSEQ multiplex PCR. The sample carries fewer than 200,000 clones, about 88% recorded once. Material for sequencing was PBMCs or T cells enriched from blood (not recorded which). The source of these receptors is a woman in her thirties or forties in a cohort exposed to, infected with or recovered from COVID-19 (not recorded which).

This chain's CDR3 is CASRETDPYEKLFF. The CDR3 bases are TGTGCCAGCAGGGAGACAGACCCCTATGAAAAACTGTTTTTT. The rearrangement links TRBV2 to TRBJ1-4; the D gene is possibly TRBD1 (5 bases). The CDR3 loop spans 14 amino acids. In germline, CDR1 is SNHLY, CDR2 FYNNEI. V dropped 6 bases and J dropped 6 bases, with 14 bases sitting between them.

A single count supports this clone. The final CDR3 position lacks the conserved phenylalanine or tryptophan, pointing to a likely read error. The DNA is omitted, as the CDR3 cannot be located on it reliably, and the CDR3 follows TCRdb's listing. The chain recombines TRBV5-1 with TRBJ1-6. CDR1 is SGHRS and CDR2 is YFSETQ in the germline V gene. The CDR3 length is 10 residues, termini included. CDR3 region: CASSLAPSQL.

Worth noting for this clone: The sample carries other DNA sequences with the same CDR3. The CDR3 protein is CASSLGQGGSPLHF. In DNA form, the CDR3 reads TGTGCCAGCAGCCTGGGACAGGGAGGTTCACCCCTCCACTTT. The V call is TRBV3-1 (or the pseudogene TRBV3-2), the J call TRBJ1-6; 9 nucleotides align to TRBD1. The ends lost 4 bases at V and 9 bases at J; junction bases unmatched: 4. Germline CDR1 LGHDT, CDR2 YNNKEL (reference sequence). This CDR3 contains 14 residues.

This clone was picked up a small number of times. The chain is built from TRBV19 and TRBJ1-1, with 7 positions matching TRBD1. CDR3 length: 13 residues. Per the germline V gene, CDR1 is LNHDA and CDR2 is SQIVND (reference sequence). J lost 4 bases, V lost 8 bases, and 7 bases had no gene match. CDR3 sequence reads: CASLDRVGTEAFF. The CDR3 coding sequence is TGTGCCAGTCTAGACAGGGTTGGCACTGAAGCTTTCTTT.

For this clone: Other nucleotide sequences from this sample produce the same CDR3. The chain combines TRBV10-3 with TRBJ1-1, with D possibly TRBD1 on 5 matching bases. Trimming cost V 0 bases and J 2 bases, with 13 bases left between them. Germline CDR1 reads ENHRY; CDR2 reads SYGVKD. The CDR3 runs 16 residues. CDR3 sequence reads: CAISESGQGLNTEAFF. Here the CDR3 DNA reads TGTGCCATCAGTGAGTCAGGGCAGGGCTTAAACACTGAAGCTTTCTTT.

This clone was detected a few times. CDR3 loop: CASSRRGSYEQYF. CDR3 nucleotide sequence: TGTGCCAGCAGCCGTCGGGGGTCCTACGAGCAGTACTTC. The chain joins TRBV7-8 to TRBJ2-7; D is possibly TRBD2 (6 bases). CDR1 is SGHVS and CDR2 is FQNEAQ in the germline V gene. Trimming stripped 5 bases from V and 1 base from J, with 9 bases between. This CDR3 region has 13 residues.

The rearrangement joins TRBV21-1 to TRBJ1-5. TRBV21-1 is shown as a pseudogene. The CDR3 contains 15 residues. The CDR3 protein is CASPNCPRSNQPQHF. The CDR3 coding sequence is TGTGCCAGCCCCAACTGCCCTCGTAGCAATCAGCCCCAGCATTTT.

CDR3 DNA: TGTGCCAGCAGTTTATCAACGGGCGAGCAGTACTTC. Its translation is CASSLSTGEQYF. J is TRBJ2-7 and V is TRBV28; D gene unclear. Trimming removed 1 base from V and 6 bases from J, with 7 bases in between. The CDR3 runs to 12 residues. Germline CDR1 reads MDHEN; CDR2 reads SYDVKM.

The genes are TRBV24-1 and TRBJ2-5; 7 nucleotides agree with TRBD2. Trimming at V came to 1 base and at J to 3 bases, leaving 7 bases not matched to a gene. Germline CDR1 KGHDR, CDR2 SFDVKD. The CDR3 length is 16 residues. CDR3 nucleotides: TGTGCCACCAGTGATTTATCAAAGAGCGGGGAAGAGACCCAGTACTTC. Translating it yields CATSDLSKSGEETQYF.

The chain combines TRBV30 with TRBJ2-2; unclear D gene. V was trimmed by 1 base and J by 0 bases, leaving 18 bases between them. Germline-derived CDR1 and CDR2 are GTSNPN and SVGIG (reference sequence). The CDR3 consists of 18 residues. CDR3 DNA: TGTGCCTGGAGTGAACTCACTAAGGAGTATTCGAACACCGGGGAGCTGTTTTTT. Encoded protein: CAWSELTKEYSNTGELFF.

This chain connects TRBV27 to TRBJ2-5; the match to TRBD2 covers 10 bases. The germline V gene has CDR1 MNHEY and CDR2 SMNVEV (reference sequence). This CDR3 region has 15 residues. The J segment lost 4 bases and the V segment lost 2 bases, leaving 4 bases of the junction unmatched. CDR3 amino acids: CASSLSGGAGETQYF. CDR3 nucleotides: TGTGCCAGCAGTTTAAGCGGGGGGGCCGGAGAGACCCAGTACTTC.

CDR3: CASSQAPGQGRNTIYF. CDR3 nucleotide sequence: TGCGCCAGCAGCCAAGCCCCGGGACAGGGGAGAAACACCATATATTTT. V and J are TRBV4-1 and TRBJ1-3, with 10 positions matching TRBD1. Looked up from germline, CDR1 is MGHRA and CDR2 is YSYEKL. The CDR3 has 16 residues. The J segment lost 5 bases and the V segment lost 1 base, leaving 5 bases of the junction unmatched.

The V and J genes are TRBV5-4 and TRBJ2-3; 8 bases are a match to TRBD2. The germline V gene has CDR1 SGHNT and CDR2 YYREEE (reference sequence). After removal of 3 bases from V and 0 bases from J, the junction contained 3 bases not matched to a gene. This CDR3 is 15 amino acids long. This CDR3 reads CASSSPSGSTDTQYF. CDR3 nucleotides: TGTGCCAGCAGCTCGCCTAGCGGGAGCACAGATACGCAGTATTTT. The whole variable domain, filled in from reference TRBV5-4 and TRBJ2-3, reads ETGVTQSPTHLIKTRGQQVTLRCSSQSGHNTVSWYQQALGQGPQFIFQYYREEENGRGNFPPRFSGLQFPNYSSELNVNALELDDSALYLCASSSPSGSTDTQYFGPGTRLTVL.

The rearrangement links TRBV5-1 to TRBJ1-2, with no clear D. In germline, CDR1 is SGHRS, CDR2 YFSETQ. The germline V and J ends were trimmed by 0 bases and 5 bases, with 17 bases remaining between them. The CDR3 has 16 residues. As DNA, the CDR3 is TGCGCCAGCAGCTTGGCCTCTAGAGAGCTCCCTTATGGCTACACCTTC. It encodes CASSLASRELPYGYTF.

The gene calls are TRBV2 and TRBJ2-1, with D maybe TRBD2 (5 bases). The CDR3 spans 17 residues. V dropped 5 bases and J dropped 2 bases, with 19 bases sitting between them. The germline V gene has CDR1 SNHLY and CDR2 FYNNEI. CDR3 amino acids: CASSPRDSAQPYNEQFF. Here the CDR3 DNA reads TGTGCCAGCAGTCCACGTGATAGCGCACAACCCTACAATGAGCAGTTCTTC.

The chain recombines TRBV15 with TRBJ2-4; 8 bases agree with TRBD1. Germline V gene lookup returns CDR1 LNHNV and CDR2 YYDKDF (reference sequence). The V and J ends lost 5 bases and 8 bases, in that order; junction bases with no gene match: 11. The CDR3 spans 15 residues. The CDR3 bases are TGTGCCACCAGCGCCGACCCGACAGGGGCGGACATTCAGTACTTC. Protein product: CATSADPTGADIQYF.

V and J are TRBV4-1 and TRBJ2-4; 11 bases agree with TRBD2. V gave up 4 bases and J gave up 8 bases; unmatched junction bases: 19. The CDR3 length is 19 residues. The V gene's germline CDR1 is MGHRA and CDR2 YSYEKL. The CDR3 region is CASSRKMSTSGGPTDIQYF. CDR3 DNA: TGCGCCAGCAGCCGCAAGATGTCCACTAGCGGGGGCCCTACAGACATTCAGTACTTC.

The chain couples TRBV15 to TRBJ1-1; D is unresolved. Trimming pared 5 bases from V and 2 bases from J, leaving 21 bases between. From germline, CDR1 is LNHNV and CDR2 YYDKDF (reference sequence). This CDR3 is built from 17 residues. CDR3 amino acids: CATSYPNLGGTNTEAFF. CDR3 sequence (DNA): TGTGCCACCAGCTATCCAAATCTCGGAGGTACCAACACTGAAGCTTTCTTT.

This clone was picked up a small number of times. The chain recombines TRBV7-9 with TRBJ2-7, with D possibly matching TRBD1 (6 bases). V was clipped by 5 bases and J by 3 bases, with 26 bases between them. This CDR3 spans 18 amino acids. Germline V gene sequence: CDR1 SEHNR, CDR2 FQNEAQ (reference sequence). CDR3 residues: CASSPHRGRGRKSYEQYF. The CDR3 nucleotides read TGTGCCAGCAGCCCCCACCGAGGCAGGGGACGTAAGAGCTACGAGCAGTACTTC.

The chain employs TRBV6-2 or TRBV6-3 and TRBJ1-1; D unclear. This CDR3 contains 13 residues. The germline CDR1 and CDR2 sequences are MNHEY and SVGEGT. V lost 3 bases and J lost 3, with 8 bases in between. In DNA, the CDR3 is TGTGCCAGCAGTTATCGCGAGGACACTGAAGCTTTCTTT. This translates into CASSYREDTEAFF.

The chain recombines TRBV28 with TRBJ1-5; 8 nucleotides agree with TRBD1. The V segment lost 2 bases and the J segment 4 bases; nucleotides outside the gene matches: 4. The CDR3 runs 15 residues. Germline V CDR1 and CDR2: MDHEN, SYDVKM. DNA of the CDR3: TGTGCCAGCAGTTTACTCAGGGGGCGGAATCAGCCCCAGCATTTT. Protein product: CASSLLRGRNQPQHF.